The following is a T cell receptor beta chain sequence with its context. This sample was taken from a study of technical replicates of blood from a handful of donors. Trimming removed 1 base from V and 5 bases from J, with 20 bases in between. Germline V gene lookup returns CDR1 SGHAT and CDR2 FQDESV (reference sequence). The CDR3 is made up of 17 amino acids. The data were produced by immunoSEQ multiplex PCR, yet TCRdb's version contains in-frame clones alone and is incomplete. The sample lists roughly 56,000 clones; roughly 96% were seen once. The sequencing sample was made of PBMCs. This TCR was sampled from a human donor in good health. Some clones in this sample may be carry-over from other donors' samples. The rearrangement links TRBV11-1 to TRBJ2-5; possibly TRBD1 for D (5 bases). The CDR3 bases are TGTGCCAGCAGCTTAGGGTTCCTGAAGCAGGGATCGGAGACCCAGTACTTC. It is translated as CASSLGFLKQGSETQYF.